The 26 T cell receptor beta chains presented below share a single source sample, sequenced in a study of OX40 agonist ivuxolimab in advanced cancers. Assay: immunoSEQ multiplex PCR; the TCRdb copy retains only in-frame clones and omits some. The data show 45,000 to 50,000 clones, 80% to 90% seen once. The sequencing here drew on CD4+ or CD8+ T cells sorted from blood, taken in a trial of the OX40 agonist ivuxolimab. Source of these receptors: an adult with an advanced solid tumor such as melanoma, head and neck, liver or kidney cancer.

This CDR3 is CASSLKGRGPGGELFF. CDR3 nucleotide sequence: TGTGCCAGCAGTTTAAAGGGCAGGGGGCCAGGCGGGGAGCTGTTTTTT. V is TRBV28 and J is TRBJ2-2; 8 nucleotides align to TRBD1. The CDR3 loop spans 16 amino acids. Germline-derived CDR1 and CDR2 are MDHEN and SYDVKM. The V segment lost 2 bases and the J segment 7 bases; nucleotides outside the gene matches: 9.

The chain is built from TRBV14 and TRBJ2-5; D is perhaps TRBD1 (6 bases). The closer fit of TRBJ2-7 to the DNA end suggests the J call may be wrong. CDR3 size: 13 residues. The V gene's germline CDR1 is SGHDN and CDR2 FVKESK. The CDR3 loop reads CASSRTDSYEQYF. The CDR3 bases are TGTGCCAGCAGCCGGACAGACTCCTACGAGCAGTACTTC.

V gene TRBV27 combines with J gene TRBJ1-6; possibly TRBD1 for D (5 bases). Trimming shortened V by 5 bases and J by 9 bases, and 17 bases separated the two germline ends. The CDR3 length is 15 residues. The germline CDR1 and CDR2 sequences are MNHEY and SMNVEV (reference sequence). DNA for the CDR3: TGTGCCAGCAGTCTAGTCGACAGCCTGGGTTCACCCCTCCACTTT. Its protein product is CASSLVDSLGSPLHF.

There are a few counts of this clone. The V call is TRBV29-1, the J call TRBJ2-7, with D possibly being TRBD2 (5 bases). There are 13 residues in the CDR3. V was pared by 3 bases and J by 1 base, with 10 bases between. The V gene's germline CDR1 is SQVTM and CDR2 ANQGSEA. The CDR3 bases are TGCAGCGTTGACTACTCGGGGTCCTACGAGCAGTACTTC. Its translation is CSVDYSGSYEQYF.

CDR3 sequence (DNA): TGCGCCAGCAGCTTGGCCACGGGAGAACTATACGAGCAGTACTTC. This encodes CASSLATGELYEQYF. The genes are TRBV5-1 and TRBJ2-7, with TRBD2 as a possible D gene (6 bases). The germline CDR1 and CDR2 sequences are SGHRS and YFSETQ. The CDR3 is 15 amino acids. Trimming took off 0 bases at V and 4 bases at J, with 14 bases between the two ends.

The chain combines TRBV4-1 with TRBJ2-5, with D possibly being TRBD1 (5 bases). Deletions cut 1 base from V and 5 bases from J, with 17 bases between. Germline V lookup: CDR1 MGHRA, CDR2 YSYEKL. The length of the CDR3 is 16 residues. The CDR3 reads CASSQGPDITLETQYF. The DNA of the CDR3 is TGCGCCAGCAGCCAAGGCCCGGACATAACTTTGGAGACCCAGTACTTC.

This clone was found a few times. This rearrangement joins TRBV29-1 to TRBJ1-1; D may be TRBD1 (5 bases). This CDR3 is built from 15 residues. Germline V CDR1 and CDR2: SQVTM, ANQGSEA. The V end was cut by 3 bases, the J end by 1 base, with 15 bases between. In DNA form, the CDR3 reads TGCAGCGTTGAGGGGGTATTCGGAAGGAACACTGAAGCTTTCTTT. It yields the protein CSVEGVFGRNTEAFF. The entire variable domain, with the rest obtained from reference TRBV29-1 and TRBJ1-1, is as follows: SAVISQKPSRDICQRGTSLTIQCQVDSQVTMMFWYRQQPGQSLTLIATANQGSEATYESGFVIDKFPISRPNLTFSTLTVSNMSPEDSSIYLCSVEGVFGRNTEAFFGQGTRLTVV.

The chain uses TRBV10-3 and TRBJ1-2; 7 nucleotides align to TRBD1. CDR1 is ENHRY, CDR2 SYGVKD, per germline. The CDR3 consists of 16 residues. With V trimmed by 4 bases and J by 4 bases, 12 bases remained unmatched. CDR3 in DNA: TGTGCCATCAGTGCGGCCGGGACAGACCTCGTCTATGGCTACACCTTC. Translated, it gives CAISAAGTDLVYGYTF.

This sequence joins TRBV18 and TRBJ1-1; D possibly corresponds to TRBD1 (6 bases). The CDR3 runs to 18 residues. Germline loops: CDR1 KGHSH, CDR2 LQKENI. With 1 base removed from V and 7 bases from J, the gap between germline ends came to 25 bases. The CDR3 coding sequence is TGTGCCAGCTCACCACGAATAGCCCGGGCAGGGGATGGGAATGAAGCTTTCTTT. It is translated as CASSPRIARAGDGNEAFF.

The chain joins TRBV5-1 to TRBJ1-3; D ambiguous. From germline, CDR1 is SGHRS and CDR2 YFSETQ. Trimming stripped 5 bases from V and 4 bases from J, with 16 bases between. The CDR3 contains 15 residues. The CDR3 region has the DNA TGCGCCAGCAGGGTTGGGAGTGCGACCGGAAACACCATATATTTT. Protein sequence: CASRVGSATGNTIYF.

The CDR3 protein is CASSLAGTSGYEQYF. CDR3 sequence (DNA): TGTGCCAGCAGCCTGGCCGGGACTAGCGGATACGAGCAGTACTTC. The rearrangement links TRBV6-5 to TRBJ2-7, with 11 bases identical to TRBD2. Germline CDR1 reads MNHEY; CDR2 reads SVGAGI. Unmatched junction bases numbered 8, after V lost 6 bases and J lost 4 bases. The CDR3 is 15 residues long.

The gene calls are TRBV18 and TRBJ2-4; 7 bases are a match to TRBD1. The CDR3 length is 17 residues. Germline CDR1 and CDR2: KGHSH and LQKENI. The junction had 12 bases not matched to a gene; V was cut back by 4 bases and J by 3 bases. The CDR3 loop is CASSRITGDGGKNIQYF. The CDR3 DNA sequence: TGTGCCAGCTCACGGATAACAGGGGACGGCGGCAAAAACATTCAGTACTTC.

The chain links TRBV19 to TRBJ2-7; 10 bases match TRBD1. Germline loops: CDR1 LNHDA, CDR2 SQIVND (reference sequence). The CDR3 has 15 amino acids. J lost 3 bases, V lost 6 bases, and 8 bases had no gene match. CDR3 nucleotides: TGTGCCAGTAGCAGAACCGGGACAGGGGTCTACGAGCAGTACTTC. Translation gives CASSRTGTGVYEQYF.

This chain joins TRBV9 and TRBJ1-1; D possibly corresponds to TRBD1 (5 bases). Germline V lookup: CDR1 SGDLS, CDR2 YYNGEE. This CDR3 is 15 amino acids long. V was cut by 0 bases and J by 1 base, with 10 bases left in between. CDR3 sequence reads: CASSVGLGENTEAFF. CDR3 coding DNA: TGTGCCAGCAGCGTAGGTTTAGGGGAGAACACTGAAGCTTTCTTT.

The chain joins TRBV21-1 to TRBJ2-5; the D call TRBD2 from the table was never checked on the DNA. TRBV21-1 is shown as a pseudogene. CDR3 length equals 15 residues. The CDR3 spells CASSNKAGKQETQYF. The CDR3 nucleotides are TGTGCCAGCAGCAACAAAGCGGGCAAACAAGAGACCCAGTACTTC.

The chain employs TRBV6-5 and TRBJ1-5; tentative D call: TRBD1 (6 bases). The CDR3 runs 13 residues. Germline CDR1 is MNHEY and CDR2 is SVGAGI. V was clipped by 6 bases and J by 7 bases, with 13 bases between them. This chain's CDR3 is CASSNGGRQPQHF. CDR3 nucleotide sequence: TGTGCCAGCAGCAACGGGGGGCGGCAGCCCCAGCATTTT.

The chain is built from TRBV19 and TRBJ1-5; no reliable D call. V was trimmed by 3 bases and J by 5 bases, leaving 38 bases between them. In germline, CDR1 is LNHDA, CDR2 SQIVND (reference sequence). The CDR3 is made up of 23 amino acids. The CDR3 loop is CASSMTLRHPGGVVRELDQPQHF. The CDR3 nucleotides read TGTGCCAGTAGTATGACTCTTCGGCACCCAGGCGGGGTAGTGAGGGAGCTCGATCAGCCCCAGCATTTT.

The chain joins TRBV18 to TRBJ2-1; TRBD2 aligns across 7 bases. Germline V lookup: CDR1 KGHSH, CDR2 LQKENI. V lost 3 bases to trimming and J lost 3 bases; unmatched junction nucleotides: 8. This CDR3 is built from 16 residues. The CDR3 sequence: CASSPLADYLYNEQFF. Written as DNA, the CDR3 is TGTGCCAGCTCACCTCTAGCGGACTACCTCTACAATGAGCAGTTCTTC. The variable domain in full, completed from reference TRBV18 and TRBJ2-1, reads NAGVMQNPRHLVRRRGQEARLRCSPMKGHSHVYWYRQLPEEGLKFMVYLQKENIIDESGMPKERFSAEFPKEGPSILRIQQVVRGDSAAYFCASSPLADYLYNEQFFGPGTRLTVL.

The chain recombines TRBV7-9 with TRBJ2-1; D gene uncertain. Per germline, CDR1 SEHNR and CDR2 FQNEAQ (reference sequence). V dropped 1 base and J dropped 0 bases, with 7 bases sitting between them. The CDR3 runs 15 residues. In DNA form, the CDR3 reads TGTGCCAGCAGCTTAGGATGGAGCTCCTACAATGAGCAGTTCTTC. Translation gives CASSLGWSSYNEQFF.

This clone was observed a few times. The chain has TRBV6-1 and TRBJ2-1; 7 bases are a match to TRBD1. J gave up 8 bases and V 6 bases, and 13 bases lay outside the gene matches. This CDR3 contains 15 residues. Germline values: CDR1 MNHNS, CDR2 SASEGT. CDR3 sequence reads: CASSPKKYQGDEQFF. CDR3 nucleotides: TGTGCCAGCAGCCCCAAGAAATACCAGGGGGATGAGCAGTTCTTC.

The rearrangement links TRBV29-1 to TRBJ2-7; 13 bases fit TRBD2. Germline lookup yields CDR1 SQVTM and CDR2 ANQGSEA. Trimming at V came to 7 bases and at J to 0 bases, leaving 3 bases not matched to a gene. The CDR3 is 14 residues long. The DNA of the CDR3 is TGCAGCGCCAGACTAGCGGGGGGCTCCTACGAGCAGTACTTC. Amino acid sequence: CSARLAGGSYEQYF.

The chain has TRBV11-3 and TRBJ2-3; D call uncertain. The CDR3 is 14 residues long. V was trimmed by 5 bases and J by 4 bases, leaving 13 bases between them. CDR1 is SGHNT and CDR2 is YENEEA in the germline V gene. DNA of the CDR3: TGTGCCAGCAGCCCTTACAACGACCCAGATACGCAGTATTTT. Its protein product is CASSPYNDPDTQYF.

The CDR3 here is CASSPGLAGGNEQFF. In DNA form, the CDR3 reads TGTGCCAGTAGTCCGGGACTAGCGGGAGGCAATGAGCAGTTCTTC. This chain joins TRBV19 and TRBJ2-1; 15 nucleotides agree with TRBD2. The ends lost 5 bases at V and 6 bases at J; junction bases unmatched: 2. Germline assignment: CDR1 LNHDA and CDR2 SQIVND (reference sequence). This CDR3 is built from 15 residues.

V usage is TRBV7-9 and J usage is TRBJ2-3, with D unresolved. Germline CDR1 SEHNR, CDR2 FQNEAQ (reference sequence). The V gene lost 5 bases and the J gene lost 6 bases, with 9 bases spanning the gap. The CDR3 covers 12 residues. CDR3 in amino acids: CASSRRADTQYF. CDR3 DNA: TGTGCCAGCAGCCGACGGGCCGATACGCAGTATTTT.

V gene TRBV6-1 combines with J gene TRBJ2-7; D is perhaps TRBD2 (6 bases). The CDR3 runs to 14 residues. The germline CDR1 and CDR2 sequences are MNHNS and SASEGT. The V end was cut by 5 bases, the J end by 2 bases, with 13 bases between. The CDR3 here is CASSPGREPYEQYF. The DNA for the CDR3 is TGTGCCAGCAGTCCGGGACGGGAGCCCTACGAGCAGTACTTC.

The V and J genes are TRBV6-5 and TRBJ2-5; TRBD1 might be the D (6 bases). With 5 bases removed from V and 0 bases from J, the gap between germline ends came to 13 bases. The CDR3 spans 15 residues. Germline V CDR1 and CDR2: MNHEY, SVGAGI. CDR3 in DNA: TGTGCCAGCAGTGGGGGCCCCGCCAACCAAGAGACCCAGTACTTC. Amino acids: CASSGGPANQETQYF.